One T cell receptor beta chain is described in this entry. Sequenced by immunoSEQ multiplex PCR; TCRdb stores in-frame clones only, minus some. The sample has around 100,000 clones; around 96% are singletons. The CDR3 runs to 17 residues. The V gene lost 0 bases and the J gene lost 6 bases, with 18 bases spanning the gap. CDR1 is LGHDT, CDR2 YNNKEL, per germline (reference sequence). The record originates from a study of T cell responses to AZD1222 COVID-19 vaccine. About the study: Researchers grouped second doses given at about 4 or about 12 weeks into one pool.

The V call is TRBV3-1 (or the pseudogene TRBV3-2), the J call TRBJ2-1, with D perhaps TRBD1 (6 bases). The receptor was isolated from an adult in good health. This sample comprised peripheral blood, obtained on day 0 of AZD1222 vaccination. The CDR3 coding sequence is TGTGCCAGCAGCCAAGATGGTCCGGACAGCTTAGTCAATGAGCAGTTCTTC. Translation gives CASSQDGPDSLVNEQFF.